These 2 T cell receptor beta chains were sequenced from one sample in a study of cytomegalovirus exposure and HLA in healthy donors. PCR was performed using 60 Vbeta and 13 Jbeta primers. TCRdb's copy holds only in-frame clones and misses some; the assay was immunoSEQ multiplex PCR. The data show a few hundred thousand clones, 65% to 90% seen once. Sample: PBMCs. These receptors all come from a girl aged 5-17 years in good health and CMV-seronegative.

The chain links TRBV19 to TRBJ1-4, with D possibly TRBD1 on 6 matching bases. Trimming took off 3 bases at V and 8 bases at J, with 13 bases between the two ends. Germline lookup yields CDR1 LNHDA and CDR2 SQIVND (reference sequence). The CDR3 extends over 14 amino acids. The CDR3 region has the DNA TGTGCCAGTAGTATTCCAGGGGCCGGGGAAAAACTGTTTTTT. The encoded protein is CASSIPGAGEKLFF.

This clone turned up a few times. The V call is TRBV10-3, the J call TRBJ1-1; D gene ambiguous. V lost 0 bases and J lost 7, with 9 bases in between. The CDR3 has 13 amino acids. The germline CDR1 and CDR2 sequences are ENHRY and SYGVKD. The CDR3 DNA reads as TGTGCCATCAGTGAGTCAGGCGGCAATGAAGCTTTCTTT. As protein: CAISESGGNEAFF.